A selection of T cell receptor beta chains follows, all from one sample in a study of blood T cell repertoires in COVID-19. Measured with immunoSEQ multiplex PCR; TCRdb has only the in-frame clones, and not every one. The table records about 230,000 clones, approximately 85% of them present only once. Sequences were obtained from peripheral blood. The receptors originated from a man aged 50 to 59 with COVID-19, enrolled during active disease. Both conserved end residues are part of each CDR3. Fields, in order: CDR3 DNA, CDR3 protein, CDR3 length, J gene, D gene, clone size, V gene. A D gene is named only where the DNA matches it firmly. Rows may omit the clone size; those that give it use once, few, many or a size class.

CDR3nt: TGTGCCAGCAGTTTATCCTACTACGAGCAGTACTTC
CDR3aa: CASSLSYYEQYF
len: 12
j_gene: TRBJ2-7
d_gene: -
abundance: -
v_gene: TRBV12-3/TRBV12-4

CDR3nt: TGTGCCTGGACACAGGGGGCGGAGGAGGAGCAGTACTTC
CDR3aa: CAWTQGAEEEQYF
len: 13
j_gene: TRBJ2-7
d_gene: TRBD1
abundance: -
v_gene: TRBV30

CDR3nt: TGTGCCAGCAGCCAGTCGGGTGAAAGGACAACTAATGAAAAACTGTTTTTT
CDR3aa: CASSQSGERTTNEKLFF
len: 17
j_gene: TRBJ1-4
d_gene: -
abundance: -
v_gene: TRBV3-1/TRBV3-2

CDR3nt: TGCGCCAGCCGGCGGGGGGGGAGCGACGAGCAGTACTTC
CDR3aa: CASRRGGSDEQYF
len: 13
j_gene: TRBJ2-7
d_gene: TRBD2
abundance: -
v_gene: TRBV5-1

CDR3nt: TGCGCCAGCAGCCAAGATTCAGAACAGAGTGTCGTGCAGTACTTC
CDR3aa: CASSQDSEQSVVQYF
len: 15
j_gene: TRBJ2-7
d_gene: -
abundance: -
v_gene: TRBV4-1

CDR3nt: TGTGCCAGCAGCCGACAGGGGTCCGGAAACACCATATATTTT
CDR3aa: CASSRQGSGNTIYF
len: 14
j_gene: TRBJ1-3
d_gene: TRBD1
abundance: -
v_gene: TRBV6-2/TRBV6-3

CDR3nt: TGTGCCTGGGGAGGTTTGGGCCTAAGGGATACGCAGTATTTT
CDR3aa: CAWGGLGLRDTQYF
len: 14
j_gene: TRBJ2-3
d_gene: -
abundance: -
v_gene: TRBV30

CDR3nt: TGTGCCAGCAGCAAAGGGGATCAGCCCCAGCATTTT
CDR3aa: CASSKGDQPQHF
len: 12
j_gene: TRBJ1-5
d_gene: -
abundance: -
v_gene: TRBV13

CDR3nt: TGCAGCGTTGTAGCAGACTCCGAGCAGTACTTC
CDR3aa: CSVVADSEQYF
len: 11
j_gene: TRBJ2-7
d_gene: -
abundance: -
v_gene: TRBV29-1

CDR3nt: TGCGCCAGCAGCCAGGACAGGAAAGACTATGGCTACACCTTC
CDR3aa: CASSQDRKDYGYTF
len: 14
j_gene: TRBJ1-2
d_gene: TRBD1
abundance: -
v_gene: TRBV4-1

CDR3nt: TGTGCCAGCAGCTCTCCCCCAGTTTCCTACGAGCAGTACTTC
CDR3aa: CASSSPPVSYEQYF
len: 14
j_gene: TRBJ2-7
d_gene: -
abundance: -
v_gene: TRBV11-2

CDR3nt: TGTGCCAGCTCACCGGTTATTCTGGGTGGGGAGAACACAGATACGCAGTATTTT
CDR3aa: CASSPVILGGENTDTQYF
len: 18
j_gene: TRBJ2-3
d_gene: -
abundance: -
v_gene: TRBV18

CDR3nt: TGTGCCAGCGGGGGGGTCCCCCCGCGGTCACCCCTCCACTTT
CDR3aa: CASGGVPPRSPLHF
len: 14
j_gene: TRBJ1-6
d_gene: -
abundance: -
v_gene: TRBV2

CDR3nt: TGTGCCAGCAGCTTAGGGCCACGGGACTCTGGAAACACCATATATTTT
CDR3aa: CASSLGPRDSGNTIYF
len: 16
j_gene: TRBJ1-3
d_gene: -
abundance: -
v_gene: TRBV5-6

CDR3nt: TGTGCCAGCAGCAGGGGCGTGAACACTGAAGCTTTCTTT
CDR3aa: CASSRGVNTEAFF
len: 13
j_gene: TRBJ1-1
d_gene: -
abundance: -
v_gene: TRBV27

CDR3nt: TGTGCCAGCAGCCCTTGGGGGGGCAACACCGGGGAGCTGTTTTTT
CDR3aa: CASSPWGGNTGELFF
len: 15
j_gene: TRBJ2-2
d_gene: -
abundance: -
v_gene: TRBV7-3

CDR3nt: TGTGCCTGGAGTCACGTCCGAGGGCAGTACTTC
CDR3aa: CAWSHVRGQYF
len: 11
j_gene: TRBJ2-7
d_gene: -
abundance: once
v_gene: TRBV30

CDR3nt: TGTGCCAGCAGTTTATATTCAGTTGCTAACTATGGCTACACCTTC
CDR3aa: CASSLYSVANYGYTF
len: 15
j_gene: TRBJ1-2
d_gene: -
abundance: -
v_gene: TRBV27

CDR3nt: TGTGCCAGCTCAGGGGACAGAAACACCGGGGAGCTGTTTTTT
CDR3aa: CASSGDRNTGELFF
len: 14
j_gene: TRBJ2-2
d_gene: TRBD1
abundance: -
v_gene: TRBV18

CDR3nt: TGTGCCAGCAGCAACTTCCAGACGGGTTACAATGAGCAGTTCTTC
CDR3aa: CASSNFQTGYNEQFF
len: 15
j_gene: TRBJ2-1
d_gene: -
abundance: few
v_gene: TRBV21-1

CDR3nt: TGTGCCAGCAGTTACTCAATAACCGGGACTAGCGGGGGGATCCAAGAGACCCAGTACTTC
CDR3aa: CASSYSITGTSGGIQETQYF
len: 20
j_gene: TRBJ2-5
d_gene: TRBD2
abundance: -
v_gene: TRBV6-2/TRBV6-3

CDR3nt: TGTGCCAGCTCACCACCGTCTAGCCCACACAATGAGCAGTTCTTC
CDR3aa: CASSPPSSPHNEQFF
len: 15
j_gene: TRBJ2-1
d_gene: -
abundance: -
v_gene: TRBV18

CDR3nt: TGCAGTGCTCCGGACAGGGCTAAGCAGTACTTC
CDR3aa: CSAPDRAKQYF
len: 11
j_gene: TRBJ2-7
d_gene: TRBD1
abundance: once
v_gene: TRBV20-1

CDR3nt: TGTGCCAGCAGCCAAGAGGGGGGTGGCTACACCTTC
CDR3aa: CASSQEGGGYTF
len: 12
j_gene: TRBJ1-2
d_gene: -
abundance: once
v_gene: TRBV3-1/TRBV3-2

CDR3nt: TGCGCCAGCAGATATGTGGGGGGGCCTAATAATGAGCAGTTCTTC
CDR3aa: CASRYVGGPNNEQFF
len: 15
j_gene: TRBJ2-1
d_gene: -
abundance: once
v_gene: TRBV5-1

CDR3nt: TGTGCCAGCAGTTTGCTACAGGGGGCCGCTGAAGCTTTCTTT
CDR3aa: CASSLLQGAAEAFF
len: 14
j_gene: TRBJ1-1
d_gene: TRBD1
abundance: -
v_gene: TRBV28

CDR3nt: TGTGCCAGCAGCCAAGGACAGTCCACCTACGAGCAGTACTTC
CDR3aa: CASSQGQSTYEQYF
len: 14
j_gene: TRBJ2-7
d_gene: -
abundance: -
v_gene: TRBV14

CDR3nt: TGTGCCAGCAGTTTATCGGCGGGAAACACTGAAGCTTTCTTT
CDR3aa: CASSLSAGNTEAFF
len: 14
j_gene: TRBJ1-1
d_gene: -
abundance: -
v_gene: TRBV28